The 13 T cell receptor beta chains below all came from one sample that was sequenced in a study of T cell responses to AZD1222 COVID-19 vaccine. Sequencing was performed with immunoSEQ multiplex PCR; in TCRdb, only in-frame clones are kept and a portion is missing. The sample has some 84,000 clones, 80% to 90% seen once. The specimen was peripheral blood, collected on day 0 of AZD1222 vaccination. The receptors originated from an adult in good health.

This clone appeared a single time. V usage is TRBV27 and J usage is TRBJ2-7, with 9 bases aligning to TRBD1. Germline lookup yields CDR1 MNHEY and CDR2 SMNVEV (reference sequence). V was pared by 4 bases and J by 5 bases, with 3 bases of the junction left unmatched. The CDR3 contains 13 residues. The CDR3 DNA sequence: TGTGCCAGCAGTTGGGACAGGGACCACGAGCAGTACTTC. It translates to CASSWDRDHEQYF.

The chain couples TRBV7-9 to TRBJ1-3, with 8 bases identical to TRBD1. Per germline, CDR1 SEHNR and CDR2 FQNEAQ (reference sequence). The CDR3 runs to 14 residues. V was clipped by 5 bases and J by 2 bases; unmatched bases: 2. CDR3 amino acids: CASSPDRAGNTIYF. The CDR3 bases are TGTGCCAGCAGCCCGGACAGGGCTGGAAACACCATATATTTT.

In this sample, this clone turned up once. The chain carries TRBV6-2 or TRBV6-3 and TRBJ1-1; D is possibly TRBD1 (5 bases). CDR1 is MNHEY, CDR2 SVGEGT, per germline. V dropped 4 bases and J dropped 2 bases, with 11 bases sitting between them. This CDR3 is built from 14 residues. CDR3 in amino acids: CASSSSRDNTEAFF. In nucleotides, the CDR3 is TGTGCCAGCAGTTCTTCCAGGGATAACACTGAAGCTTTCTTT.

The genes are TRBV24-1 and TRBJ2-5, with D possibly being TRBD1 or TRBD2 (5 bases each). The V gene lost 9 bases and the J gene lost 2 bases, with 15 bases spanning the gap. This CDR3 has 14 amino acids. From germline, CDR1 is KGHDR and CDR2 SFDVKD. The CDR3 DNA is TGTGCCACCTCCCCCCGGGGCGGACAAGAGACCCAGTACTTC. It yields the protein CATSPRGGQETQYF.

In DNA, the CDR3 is TGTGCCAGCAGCAATGAGCGGGAGGGGTACGAGCAGTACTTC. Protein product: CASSNEREGYEQYF. The chain combines TRBV11-3 with TRBJ2-7, with TRBD2 matching 10 bases. CDR1 and CDR2 (germline): SGHNT, YENEEA. Trimming cost V 5 bases and J 4 bases; bases outside gene matches: 5. The CDR3 consists of 14 residues.

The chain has TRBV2 and TRBJ1-5, with D tentatively TRBD1 (5 bases). CDR1 is SNHLY and CDR2 is FYNNEI in the germline V gene. The CDR3 extends over 13 amino acids. V shed 4 bases and J shed 2 bases, with 6 bases lying between them. The CDR3 sequence: CASSGDGNQPQHF. CDR3 bases: TGTGCCAGCAGTGGGGACGGCAATCAGCCCCAGCATTTT. Full variable domain (missing parts from reference TRBV2 and TRBJ1-5): EPEVTQTPSHQVTQMGQEVILRCVPISNHLYFYWYRQILGQKVEFLVSFYNNEISEKSEIFDDQFSVERPDGSNFTLKIRSTKLEDSAMYFCASSGDGNQPQHFGDGTRLSIL.

This clone showed up just a few times. The gene calls are TRBV28 and TRBJ1-4; TRBD1 matches 10 bases. The CDR3 sequence is 12 residues long. CDR1 is MDHEN, CDR2 SYDVKM, per germline. Unmatched junction bases numbered 2, after V lost 9 bases and J lost 7 bases. DNA for the CDR3: TGTGCCAGTAGGACAGGGGGTGAAAAACTGTTTTTT. Amino acids: CASRTGGEKLFF.

V and J are TRBV28 and TRBJ2-7, with 8 bases lining up with TRBD1. Germline CDR1 and CDR2: MDHEN and SYDVKM. CDR3 size: 14 residues. V lost 6 bases to trimming and J lost 2 bases; unmatched junction nucleotides: 6. The CDR3 region is CASRGQGWTYEQYF. CDR3 nucleotides: TGTGCCAGCAGAGGACAGGGTTGGACCTACGAGCAGTACTTC. Combining the CDR3 with reference TRBV28 and TRBJ2-7 gives the whole variable domain DVKVTQSSRYLVKRTGEKVFLECVQDMDHENMFWYRQDPGLGLRLIYFSYDVKMKEKGDIPEGYSVSREKKERFSLILESASTNQTSMYLCASRGQGWTYEQYFGPGTRLTVT.

The rearrangement links TRBV6-1 to TRBJ2-5; D gene unclear. The germline V and J ends were trimmed by 0 bases and 1 base, with 12 bases remaining between them. Germline-derived CDR1 and CDR2 are MNHNS and SASEGT. CDR3 length equals 16 residues. Here the CDR3 DNA reads TGTGCCAGCAGTGAAGCTCTGCTCAGAAGCCAAGAGACCCAGTACTTC. Its translation: CASSEALLRSQETQYF.

This chain connects TRBV6-2 or TRBV6-3 to TRBJ1-2; TRBD1 agrees at 10 bases. CDR1 MNHEY and CDR2 SVGEGT come from the germline V gene. CDR3 length equals 16 residues. V dropped 4 bases and J dropped 5; count of bases not matched to a gene: 10. The CDR3 coding sequence is TGTGCCAGCAGTTCGCTTCCGGGACAGGGGAGTTATGGCTACACCTTC. This codes for CASSSLPGQGSYGYTF.

The chain couples TRBV6-2 or TRBV6-3 to TRBJ2-3, with a possible D match to TRBD2 (6 bases). Per germline, CDR1 MNHEY and CDR2 SVGEGT. Trimming left V 5 bases short and J 2 bases short, with 14 bases between. This CDR3 is built from 15 residues. The DNA for the CDR3 is TGTGCCAGCAGTATTCGCCGGGACTTCACAGATACGCAGTATTTT. This sequence encodes CASSIRRDFTDTQYF.

The chain has TRBV21-1 and TRBJ1-2. TRBV21-1 is listed as a pseudogene. This CDR3 comprises 16 residues. This CDR3 is CASFKWDGLNNYGYTF. The CDR3 nucleotides are TGTGCCAGCTTTAAATGGGACGGACTTAATAACTATGGCTACACCTTC.

This clone came up once. The J gene is TRBJ2-7, the V gene TRBV11-3, with TRBD2 as a possible D gene (5 bases). The V gene's germline CDR1 is SGHNT and CDR2 YENEEA. V was trimmed by 5 bases and J by 3 bases, leaving 23 bases between them. The CDR3 loop spans 17 amino acids. DNA of the CDR3: TGTGCCAGCAGCAGGAAACTAGGACCGCGAAATGGCTACGAGCAGTACTTC. This gives the protein CASSRKLGPRNGYEQYF.